The TCR beta chain described here comes from a study of cytomegalovirus exposure and HLA in healthy donors. Study outcomes and limitations: A later look showed TCR association rates differing by HLA locus, highest for DRB1 and lowest for HLA-C. Altogether, 150 to 200 TCR beta chains were recorded as cytomegalovirus-associated.

The PCR contained 60 Vbeta and 13 Jbeta primers. Method: immunoSEQ multiplex PCR; TCRdb's copy keeps in-frame clones and lacks some. Of fewer than 120,000 clones listed, approximately 82% are singletons. This clone was observed a single time. Its antigen is undetermined. The germline V gene has CDR1 SGHNT and CDR2 YYREEE (reference sequence). Trimming stripped 4 bases from V and 1 base from J, with 14 bases between. The length of the CDR3 is 15 residues. Sequenced input: PBMCs. The gene calls are TRBV5-4 and TRBJ2-5; possible D gene TRBD2, 7 bases. The sequence came from a man aged 25-45 years in good health and CMV-seropositive. The DNA for the CDR3 is TGTGCCAGCAGCCCCCCGGGGGGCGGCCAAGAGACCCAGTACTTC. Translating gives CASSPPGGGQETQYF.